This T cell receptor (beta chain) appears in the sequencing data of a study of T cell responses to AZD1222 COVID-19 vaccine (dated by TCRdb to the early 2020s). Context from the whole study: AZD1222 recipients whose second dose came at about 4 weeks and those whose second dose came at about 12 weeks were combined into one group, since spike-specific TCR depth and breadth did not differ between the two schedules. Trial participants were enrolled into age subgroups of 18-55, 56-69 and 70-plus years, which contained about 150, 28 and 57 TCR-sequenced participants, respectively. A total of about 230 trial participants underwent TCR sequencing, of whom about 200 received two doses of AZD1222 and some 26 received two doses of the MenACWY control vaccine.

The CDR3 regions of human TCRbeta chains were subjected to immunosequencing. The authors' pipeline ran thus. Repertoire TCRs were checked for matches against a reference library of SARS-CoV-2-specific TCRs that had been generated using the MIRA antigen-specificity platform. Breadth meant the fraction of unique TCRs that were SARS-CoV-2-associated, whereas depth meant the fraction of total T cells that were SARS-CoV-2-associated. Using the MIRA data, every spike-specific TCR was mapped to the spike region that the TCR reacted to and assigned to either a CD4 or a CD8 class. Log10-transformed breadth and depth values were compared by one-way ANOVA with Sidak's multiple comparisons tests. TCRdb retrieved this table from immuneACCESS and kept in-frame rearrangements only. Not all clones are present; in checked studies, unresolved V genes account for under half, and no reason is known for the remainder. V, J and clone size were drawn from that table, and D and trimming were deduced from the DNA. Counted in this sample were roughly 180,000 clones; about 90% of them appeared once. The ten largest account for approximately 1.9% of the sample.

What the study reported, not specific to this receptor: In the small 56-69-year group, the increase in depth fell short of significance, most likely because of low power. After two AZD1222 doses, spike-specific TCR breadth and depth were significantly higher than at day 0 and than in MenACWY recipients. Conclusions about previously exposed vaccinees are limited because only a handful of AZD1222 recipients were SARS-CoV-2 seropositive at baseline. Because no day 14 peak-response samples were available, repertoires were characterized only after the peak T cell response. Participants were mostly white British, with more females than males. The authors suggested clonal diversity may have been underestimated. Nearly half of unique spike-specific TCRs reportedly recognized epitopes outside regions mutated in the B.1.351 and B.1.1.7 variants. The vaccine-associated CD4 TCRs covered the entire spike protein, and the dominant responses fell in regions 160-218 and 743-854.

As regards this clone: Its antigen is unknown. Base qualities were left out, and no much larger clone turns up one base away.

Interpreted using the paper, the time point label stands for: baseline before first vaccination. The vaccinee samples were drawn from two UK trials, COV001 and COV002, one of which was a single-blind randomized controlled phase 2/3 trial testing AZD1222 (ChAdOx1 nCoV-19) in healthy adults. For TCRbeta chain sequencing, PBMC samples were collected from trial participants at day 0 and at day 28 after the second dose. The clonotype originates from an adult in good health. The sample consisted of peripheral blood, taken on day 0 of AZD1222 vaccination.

CDR3 protein: CASTLSVGISGNTIYF. The sequence in DNA is TGTGCCAGTACCCTGAGCGTGGGCATCTCTGGAAACACCATATATTTT. In this chain, TRBV19 is recombined with TRBJ1-3, with no reliable assignment of the D segment. CDR1 and CDR2 are read off the germline V gene (reference sequence) as LNHDA and SQIVND. Deletion took 7 bases off V and 0 bases off J, with a span of 16 bases between the germline ends. The CDR3 numbers 16 residues from cysteine through phenylalanine. Just CDR3 DNA is preserved here, 48 bases in frame from base 1.